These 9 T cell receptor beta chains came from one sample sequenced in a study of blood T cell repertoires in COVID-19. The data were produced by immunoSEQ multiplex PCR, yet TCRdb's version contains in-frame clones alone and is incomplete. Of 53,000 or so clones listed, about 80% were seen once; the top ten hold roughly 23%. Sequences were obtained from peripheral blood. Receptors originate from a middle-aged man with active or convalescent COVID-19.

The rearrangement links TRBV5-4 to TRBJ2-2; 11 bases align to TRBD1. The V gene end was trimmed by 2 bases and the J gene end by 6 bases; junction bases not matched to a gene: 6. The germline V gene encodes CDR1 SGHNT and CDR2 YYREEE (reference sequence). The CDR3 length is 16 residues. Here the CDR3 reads CASSFPGQGVAGELFF. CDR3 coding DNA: TGTGCCAGCAGCTTTCCGGGACAGGGGGTAGCCGGGGAGCTGTTTTTT. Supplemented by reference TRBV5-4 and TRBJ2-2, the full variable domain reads ETGVTQSPTHLIKTRGQQVTLRCSSQSGHNTVSWYQQALGQGPQFIFQYYREEENGRGNFPPRFSGLQFPNYSSELNVNALELDDSALYLCASSFPGQGVAGELFFGEGSRLTVL.

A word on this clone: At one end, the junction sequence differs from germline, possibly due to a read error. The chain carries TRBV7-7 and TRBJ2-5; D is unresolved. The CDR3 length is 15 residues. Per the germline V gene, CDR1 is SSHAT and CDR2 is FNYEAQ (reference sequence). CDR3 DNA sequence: TGTGCTAGCAGCGTAACCCCGGGTTCTCAAGAGACCCAGTACTTC. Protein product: CASSVTPGSQETQYF.

CDR3 protein: CASSRTSGLTNSPLHF. Here the CDR3 DNA reads TGTGCCAGTAGCCGTACGAGCGGATTAACTAATTCACCCCTCCACTTT. The V and J genes are TRBV19 and TRBJ1-6; D not certain. V was clipped by 6 bases and J by 6 bases, with 18 bases between them. CDR1 is LNHDA and CDR2 is SQIVND in the germline V gene (reference sequence). CDR3 length equals 16 residues.

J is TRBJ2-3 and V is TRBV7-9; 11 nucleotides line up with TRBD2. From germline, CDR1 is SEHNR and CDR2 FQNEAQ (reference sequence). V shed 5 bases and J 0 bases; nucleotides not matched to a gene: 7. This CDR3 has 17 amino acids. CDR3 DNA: TGTGCCAGCAGCACGGTAGCGGGAGGGCTGAGCACAGATACGCAGTATTTT. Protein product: CASSTVAGGLSTDTQYF.

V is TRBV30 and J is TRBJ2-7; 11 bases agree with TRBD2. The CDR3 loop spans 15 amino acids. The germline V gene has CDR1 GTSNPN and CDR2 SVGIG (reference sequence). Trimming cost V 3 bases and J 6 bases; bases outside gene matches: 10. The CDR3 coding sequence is TGTGCCTGGAGCGGACCGGGACTAGCGGCCTTCGAGCAGTACTTC. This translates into CAWSGPGLAAFEQYF.

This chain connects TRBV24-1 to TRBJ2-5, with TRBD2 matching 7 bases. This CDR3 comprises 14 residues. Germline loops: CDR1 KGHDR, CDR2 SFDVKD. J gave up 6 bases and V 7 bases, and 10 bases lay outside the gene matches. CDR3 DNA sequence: TGTGCCACCAGCGAGGGAGGGGTGCTAAAGACCCAGTACTTC. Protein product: CATSEGGVLKTQYF.

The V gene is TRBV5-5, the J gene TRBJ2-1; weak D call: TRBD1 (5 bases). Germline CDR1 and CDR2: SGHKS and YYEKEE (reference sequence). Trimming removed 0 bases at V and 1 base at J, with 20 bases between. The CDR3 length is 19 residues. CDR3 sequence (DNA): TGTGCCAGCAGCTTGGCTCAGTTCAATCAGGGCCTATCCTACAATGAGCAGTTCTTC. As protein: CASSLAQFNQGLSYNEQFF.

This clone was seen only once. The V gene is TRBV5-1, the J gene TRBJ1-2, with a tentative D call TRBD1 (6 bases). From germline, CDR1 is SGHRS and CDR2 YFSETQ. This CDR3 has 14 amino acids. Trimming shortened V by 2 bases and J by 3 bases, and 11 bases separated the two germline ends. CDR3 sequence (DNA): TGCGCCAGCAGCTTAGACAGGAAGGACTATGGCTACACCTTC. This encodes CASSLDRKDYGYTF.

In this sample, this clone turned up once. The DNA of the CDR3 is TGCGCCAGCAGCTTGTCACCGGGGTCTGGCTCCGAGTATCAGCCCCAGCATTTT. The encoded protein is CASSLSPGSGSEYQPQHF. This chain uses TRBV5-1 with TRBJ1-5; no reliable D call. V lost 1 base to trimming and J lost 5 bases, with 22 bases between them. This CDR3 comprises 18 residues. The germline V gene has CDR1 SGHRS and CDR2 YFSETQ. The full variable domain, in which reference TRBV5-1 and TRBJ1-5 provide the parts outside the CDR3, is KAGVTQTPRYLIKTRGQQVTLSCSPISGHRSVSWYQQTPGQGLQFLFEYFSETQRNKGNFPGRFSGRQFSNSRSEMNVSTLELGDSALYLCASSLSPGSGSEYQPQHFGDGTRLSIL.